Below are 9 T cell receptor beta chains sequenced from a single sample in a study of human T cells and chemical hapten exposure. Each CDR3 protein gets one entry after TCRdb re-called the RACE reads with MiXCR. The sample includes 240,000 or so distinct CDR3 sequences, about 9.4% of them seen just once. Described time point: pre-sensitization, week 0. The treatment is: therapeutic diphenylcyclopropenone sensitization with weekly scalp DPC. The sample consisted of whole blood, taken in connection with sensitization to the hapten diphenylcyclopropenone (DPC). The receptor set was obtained from a woman between 35 and 50 years old with alopecia areata. Some clones in this sample may be carry-over from other donors' samples.

This clonotype occurred many times. V is TRBV29-1 and J is TRBJ1-1; D gene ambiguous. V was cut by 8 bases and J by 11 bases, with 18 bases left in between. Germline V gene data show CDR1 as SQVTM and CDR2 as ANQGSEA. This CDR3 is 11 amino acids long. For the CDR3, the DNA is TGCAGCATTGGACGGATGGTTGGCGCTTTCTTT. The encoded protein is CSIGRMVGAFF.

This clonotype is a singleton in its sample. This sequence may be a read error, since a much larger clone differs from it by one base. The chain has TRBV7-2 and TRBJ1-6; tentative D call: TRBD1 (6 bases). The germline gives CDR1 SGHTA, CDR2 FQGNSA. V dropped 3 bases and J dropped 7 bases, with 13 bases sitting between them. The CDR3 has 15 amino acids. CDR3 sequence: CASSFSTGLNSPLHF. CDR3 in DNA: TGTGCCAGCAGCTTTTCCACAGGGCTAAATTCACCCCTCCACTTT.

The rearrangement uses TRBV4-3 and TRBJ2-7, with D unclear. Per the germline V gene, CDR1 is LGHNA and CDR2 is YSLEER. The CDR3 is 18 amino acids. V was trimmed by 0 bases and J by 0 bases, leaving 18 bases between them. The CDR3 region is CASSQDINYGTLSYEQYF. CDR3 nucleotide sequence: TGCGCCAGCAGCCAAGATATTAATTACGGAACCCTCTCCTACGAGCAGTACTTC.

The chain couples TRBV30 to TRBJ1-2; TRBD1 is a possible D gene (6 bases). The CDR3 sequence is 14 residues long. CDR1 GTSNPN and CDR2 SVGIG come from the germline V gene (reference sequence). V lost 3 bases and J lost 0, with 11 bases in between. The CDR3 DNA reads as TGTGCCTGGAGGGGGCAGGGGCCTAACTATGGCTACACCTTC. As protein: CAWRGQGPNYGYTF.

The chain couples TRBV7-2 to TRBJ1-6; D is ambiguous. Trimming took off 11 bases at V and 8 bases at J, with 16 bases between the two ends. The CDR3 covers 13 residues. Germline lookup yields CDR1 SGHTA and CDR2 FQGNSA. This CDR3 reads CAGSMEMDSPLHF. The CDR3 region has the DNA TGTGCCGGGAGTATGGAAATGGATTCACCCCTCCACTTT.

In this sample, this clonotype turned up many times. The chain is built from TRBV5-4 and TRBJ1-1; D is possibly TRBD1 (6 bases). V shed 0 bases and J shed 10 bases, with 10 bases lying between them. CDR1 SGHNT and CDR2 YYREEE come from the germline V gene (reference sequence). The CDR3 covers 12 residues. CDR3 coding DNA: TGTGCCAGCAGCTTGGGTAGGGGGGGAGCTTTCTTT. This gives the protein CASSLGRGGAFF. Drawing the rest from reference TRBV5-4 and TRBJ1-1, the complete variable domain is ETGVTQSPTHLIKTRGQQVTLRCSSQSGHNTVSWYQQALGQGPQFIFQYYREEENGRGNFPPRFSGLQFPNYSSELNVNALELDDSALYLCASSLGRGGAFFGQGTRLTVV.

The table lists this clonotype with many counts. The rearrangement joins TRBV7-3 to TRBJ2-2; 13 bases align to TRBD2. The CDR3 totals 17 residues. V was clipped by 4 bases and J by 4 bases; unmatched bases: 6. Germline V lookup: CDR1 SGHTA, CDR2 FQGTGA. The CDR3 sequence is CASSSGLAGIGTGELFF. Written as DNA, the CDR3 is TGTGCCAGCAGCTCGGGACTAGCGGGGATCGGCACCGGGGAGCTGTTTTTT.

This clonotype showed up many times. One end of the junction does not line up with germline, which may come from a read error. This chain uses TRBV5-1 with TRBJ2-3; D remains ambiguous. The CDR3 loop spans 12 amino acids. Germline CDR1 is SGHRS and CDR2 is YFSETQ. CDR3 DNA: TGTGCCAGCAGCCCCCCCACAGATACGCAGTATTTT. It encodes CASSPPTDTQYF.

This clonotype was detected many times. V is TRBV6-2 or TRBV6-3 and J is TRBJ2-5; D is uncertain. This CDR3 has 13 residues. Germline loops: CDR1 MNHEY, CDR2 SVGEGT. The ends were cut back, 4 bases at V and 2 bases at J, with 8 bases in the middle. The CDR3 DNA reads as TGTGCCAGCAGTTGGGCTAGTCAAGAGACCCAGTACTTC. This codes for CASSWASQETQYF.